Shown below are 27 T cell receptor beta chains from a single sample sequenced in a study of cytomegalovirus exposure and HLA in healthy donors. The PCR was carried out with 60 Vbeta primers and 13 Jbeta primers. The protocol was immunoSEQ multiplex PCR, while the TCRdb copy is restricted to in-frame clones and leaves out a portion. Of about 210,000 clones in the sample, about four fifths were seen once. Sequenced sample: PBMCs. These receptors were taken from a woman in her forties or fifties in good health and CMV-seropositive.

The chain joins TRBV28 to TRBJ1-2, with no clear D. Germline V lookup: CDR1 MDHEN, CDR2 SYDVKM. The V and J ends lost 5 bases and 8 bases respectively, with 12 bases between them. The CDR3 runs 12 residues. The CDR3 DNA sequence: TGTGCCAGCAGTCAAACTATTTTGGGCTACACCTTC. Encoded protein: CASSQTILGYTF.

The V call is TRBV7-9, the J call TRBJ2-5, with D perhaps TRBD2 (5 bases). The CDR3 consists of 14 residues. V lost 6 bases to trimming and J lost 1 base, with 12 bases between them. Germline lookup yields CDR1 SEHNR and CDR2 FQNEAQ (reference sequence). CDR3 loop: CASSQSGTQETQYF. CDR3 nucleotides: TGTGCCAGCAGTCAAAGCGGCACCCAAGAGACCCAGTACTTC.

Concerning this clone: The junction departs from germline at one end; a sequencing error may be responsible. V gene TRBV7-9 combines with J gene TRBJ2-7; a weak D match, TRBD2 (6 bases). CDR1 and CDR2 from the germline V gene are SEHNR and FQNEAQ (reference sequence). The CDR3 covers 11 residues. Here the CDR3 reads CSSSVDYGQYF. Here the CDR3 DNA reads TGTTCCAGCAGCGTGGACTATGGGCAGTACTTC.

The chain recombines TRBV5-1 with TRBJ1-2; the match to TRBD1 covers 9 bases. This CDR3 has 16 residues. Trimming at V came to 5 bases and at J to 2 bases, leaving 10 bases not matched to a gene. Germline assignment: CDR1 SGHRS and CDR2 YFSETQ. The CDR3 is CASSPPGQGYNYGYTF. The CDR3 DNA reads TGCGCCAGCAGTCCCCCGGGACAGGGTTACAACTATGGCTACACCTTC.

On this clone itself: An end of the junction does not agree with germline; a read error may underlie this. The chain couples TRBV27 to TRBJ2-7, with 8 bases lining up with TRBD1. Germline V gene data show CDR1 as MNHEY and CDR2 as SMNVEV (reference sequence). There are 15 residues in the CDR3. CDR3 loop: CASSLRDRGFYGQYF. CDR3 DNA sequence: TGTGCCAGCAGTTTACGTGACAGGGGATTTTACGGGCAGTACTTC.

This clone has more than one count but fewer than ten. The chain couples TRBV4-2 to TRBJ1-1; D not certain. Per germline, CDR1 LGHNA and CDR2 YNFKEQ. Trimming took off 2 bases at V and 3 bases at J, with 10 bases between the two ends. CDR3 size: 14 residues. The CDR3 loop is CASSQQVLDTEAFF. CDR3 DNA sequence: TGTGCCAGCAGCCAACAGGTTTTGGACACTGAAGCTTTCTTT.

The J gene is TRBJ2-7, the V gene TRBV28; D perhaps matches TRBD2 (6 bases). V was clipped by 7 bases and J by 7 bases, with 23 bases between them. Per the germline V gene, CDR1 is MDHEN and CDR2 is SYDVKM. The CDR3 loop spans 15 amino acids. DNA of the CDR3: TGTGCCAGCACCATTGGCGGACGGGGGTTTTGGGAGCAGTACTTC. This gives the protein CASTIGGRGFWEQYF.

The chain links TRBV7-2 to TRBJ1-5; D call uncertain. Trimming left V 0 bases short and J 9 bases short, with 12 bases between. The CDR3 loop spans 14 amino acids. The germline V gene encodes CDR1 SGHTA and CDR2 FQGNSA. CDR3 sequence reads: CASSLAGVEGPQHF. CDR3 DNA sequence: TGTGCCAGCAGCTTAGCCGGGGTGGAGGGGCCCCAGCATTTT. The full variable domain, completed using reference TRBV7-2 and TRBJ1-5, is GAGVSQSPSNKVTEKGKDVELRCDPISGHTALYWYRQSLGQGLEFLIYFQGNSAPDKSGLPSDRFSAERTGGSVSTLTIQRTQQEDSAVYLCASSLAGVEGPQHFGDGTRLSIL.

This clone was recorded once. CDR3 DNA sequence: TGTGCCATCAGTGGGAATAGCGGGGGGGCACACCGGTCCGGGGAGCTGTTTTTT. Protein sequence: CAISGNSGGAHRSGELFF. The chain uses TRBV10-3 and TRBJ2-2, with 11 bases that match TRBD2. The V segment lost 4 bases and the J segment 6 bases; nucleotides outside the gene matches: 13. Germline V lookup: CDR1 ENHRY, CDR2 SYGVKD. This CDR3 has 18 residues.

V gene TRBV19 combines with J gene TRBJ1-1; D is possibly TRBD1 (5 bases). Germline CDR1 and CDR2: LNHDA and SQIVND (reference sequence). CDR3 length: 14 amino acids. With 7 bases removed from V and 0 bases from J, the gap between germline ends came to 12 bases. CDR3 sequence (DNA): TGTGCCAGTAACCTAAGGGGATTGAACACTGAAGCTTTCTTT. It yields the protein CASNLRGLNTEAFF.

V gene TRBV6-5 combines with J gene TRBJ2-7; 13 bases fit TRBD2. V lost 6 bases to trimming and J lost 4 bases; unmatched junction nucleotides: 3. The germline gives CDR1 MNHEY, CDR2 SVGAGI. The CDR3 runs 14 residues. The CDR3 loop is CASSRLAGGYEQYF. Written as DNA, the CDR3 is TGTGCCAGCAGCCGACTAGCGGGGGGATACGAGCAGTACTTC.

The genes are TRBV7-3 and TRBJ2-2; no clear D. The germline V gene encodes CDR1 SGHTA and CDR2 FQGTGA. Trimming stripped 2 bases from V and 8 bases from J, with 12 bases between. The CDR3 runs 14 residues. In DNA, the CDR3 is TGTGCCAGCAGCTTATACTCGGGTACGGGGGAGCTGTTTTTT. Its translation: CASSLYSGTGELFF.

V and J are TRBV28 and TRBJ1-5; D is perhaps TRBD1 (5 bases). Germline-derived CDR1 and CDR2 are MDHEN and SYDVKM. There are 15 residues in the CDR3. Trimming took off 3 bases at V and 10 bases at J, with 19 bases between the two ends. The CDR3 DNA reads TGTGCCAGCAGTTTGGTCTCGTCAGGGATGCGTCCCCAGCATTTT. Translated, it gives CASSLVSSGMRPQHF.

This chain links TRBV5-5 with TRBJ2-1; 11 positions match TRBD1. V was pared by 0 bases and J by 7 bases, with 3 bases of the junction left unmatched. The CDR3 consists of 15 residues. Germline V gene data show CDR1 as SGHKS and CDR2 as YYEKEE (reference sequence). CDR3 region: CASSLGTGGRNEQFF. The CDR3 region has the DNA TGTGCCAGCAGCTTGGGGACAGGGGGCCGAAATGAGCAGTTCTTC.

This clone has only one observation. The genes are TRBV5-1 and TRBJ2-7; TRBD1 might be the D (6 bases). Germline CDR1 is SGHRS and CDR2 is YFSETQ. V lost 5 bases, J lost 1 base, and 16 bases lay in between. The CDR3 length is 15 residues. The CDR3 here is CASRPQGGGSYEQYF. In DNA, the CDR3 is TGCGCCAGCAGACCACAGGGTGGGGGTTCCTACGAGCAGTACTTC.

The V and J genes are TRBV6-6 and TRBJ1-2; D is ambiguous. Germline CDR1 and CDR2: MNHNY and SVGAGI (reference sequence). This CDR3 spans 12 amino acids. V lost 4 bases and J lost 8, with 11 bases in between. In DNA form, the CDR3 reads TGTGCCAGCAGTTCCCTTTCAAGCGGCTACACCTTC. It is translated as CASSSLSSGYTF.

The V call is TRBV27, the J call TRBJ2-1; maybe TRBD2 (6 bases). The germline CDR1 and CDR2 sequences are MNHEY and SMNVEV (reference sequence). This CDR3 has 14 amino acids. V gave up 7 bases and J gave up 3 bases, with 13 bases separating them. The CDR3 spells CASTLAGLYNEQFF. The CDR3, as DNA: TGTGCCAGCACGCTGGCGGGGCTCTACAATGAGCAGTTCTTC.

J is TRBJ2-7 and V is TRBV7-2, with 8 bases identical to TRBD2. The CDR3 has 15 amino acids. Per the germline V gene, CDR1 is SGHTA and CDR2 is FQGNSA. With 3 bases clipped from V and 0 bases from J, the junction kept 4 bases outside the gene matches. CDR3 residues: CASSLSGGLSYEQYF. The CDR3 DNA reads TGTGCCAGCAGCTTGAGCGGGGGACTCTCCTACGAGCAGTACTTC. Full variable domain (remainder filled in from reference TRBV7-2 and TRBJ2-7): GAGVSQSPSNKVTEKGKDVELRCDPISGHTALYWYRQSLGQGLEFLIYFQGNSAPDKSGLPSDRFSAERTGGSVSTLTIQRTQQEDSAVYLCASSLSGGLSYEQYFGPGTRLTVT.

A single count supports this clone. The chain employs TRBV5-1 and TRBJ1-1; D is possibly TRBD1 (6 bases). CDR3 length equals 16 residues. Trimming removed 2 bases at V and 3 bases at J, with 17 bases between. From germline, CDR1 is SGHRS and CDR2 YFSETQ. CDR3 bases: TGCGCCAGCAGCTTTAAACAGGGCGGGGGGGACACTGAAGCTTTCTTT. Its translation is CASSFKQGGGDTEAFF.

V and J are TRBV9 and TRBJ2-5; TRBD1 aligns across 8 bases. The germline V gene has CDR1 SGDLS and CDR2 YYNGEE. This CDR3 is 15 amino acids long. V dropped 0 bases and J dropped 5; count of bases not matched to a gene: 6. This chain's CDR3 is CASSVGTGLLETQYF. Written as DNA, the CDR3 is TGTGCCAGCAGCGTAGGGACAGGGCTTTTGGAGACCCAGTACTTC.

This chain joins TRBV4-2 and TRBJ1-4; TRBD1 matches 9 bases. This CDR3 is built from 20 residues. Trimming removed 2 bases from V and 5 bases from J; junction bases left unmatched: 18. Germline V gene lookup returns CDR1 LGHNA and CDR2 YNFKEQ. CDR3 residues: CASSQWAGTGIGSGNEKLFF. CDR3 nucleotides: TGTGCCAGCAGCCAATGGGCCGGGACAGGGATTGGGTCGGGAAATGAAAAACTGTTTTTT.

The V gene is TRBV19, the J gene TRBJ2-1, with 8 bases aligning to TRBD1. The ends lost 6 bases at V and 9 bases at J; junction bases unmatched: 7. This CDR3 has 13 residues. From germline, CDR1 is LNHDA and CDR2 SQIVND (reference sequence). The CDR3 DNA is TGTGCCAGTAGCCAGGGGGCGCTGGGTGAGCAGTTCTTC. It is translated as CASSQGALGEQFF.

V usage is TRBV7-2 and J usage is TRBJ1-4, with 8 bases lining up with TRBD1. The CDR3 is 17 amino acids. With V trimmed by 1 base and J by 3 bases, 7 bases remained unmatched. Germline V gene data show CDR1 as SGHTA and CDR2 as FQGNSA. The CDR3 nucleotides read TGTGCCAGCAGCTTAGTACAGCAGGGGGCGGCTAATGAAAAACTGTTTTTT. Translating gives CASSLVQQGAANEKLFF.

A few counts support this clone. V and J are TRBV19 and TRBJ1-5, with D hard to call. The CDR3 covers 13 residues. Germline-derived CDR1 and CDR2 are LNHDA and SQIVND (reference sequence). The V end was cut by 8 bases, the J end by 0 bases, with 8 bases between. The CDR3 DNA follows: TGTGCCAGTGGGCCCGTTAGCAATCAGCCCCAGCATTTT. This sequence encodes CASGPVSNQPQHF.

The chain couples TRBV5-1 to TRBJ1-2; the D gene is possibly TRBD1 (5 bases). V was cut by 2 bases and J by 4 bases, with 12 bases left in between. This CDR3 is 14 amino acids long. Germline CDR1 is SGHRS and CDR2 is YFSETQ. CDR3 protein: CASSFRGEIYGYTF. CDR3 nucleotide sequence: TGCGCCAGCAGCTTTCGGGGGGAGATCTATGGCTACACCTTC. Variable domain in full (rest from reference TRBV5-1 and TRBJ1-2): KAGVTQTPRYLIKTRGQQVTLSCSPISGHRSVSWYQQTPGQGLQFLFEYFSETQRNKGNFPGRFSGRQFSNSRSEMNVSTLELGDSALYLCASSFRGEIYGYTFGSGTRLTVV.

This chain links TRBV9 with TRBJ2-7; D gene unclear. The germline V gene encodes CDR1 SGDLS and CDR2 YYNGEE. This CDR3 spans 14 amino acids. V dropped 0 bases and J dropped 0 bases, with 7 bases sitting between them. Here the CDR3 DNA reads TGTGCCAGCAGCGTAGATCAGGACTCCTACGAGCAGTACTTC. This sequence encodes CASSVDQDSYEQYF.

This clone was seen a few times. The chain recombines TRBV5-4 with TRBJ2-3; 12 nucleotides match TRBD2. The CDR3 covers 16 residues. V was pared by 4 bases and J by 2 bases, with 5 bases of the junction left unmatched. From germline, CDR1 is SGHNT and CDR2 YYREEE (reference sequence). The CDR3 bases are TGTGCCAGCAGCCCTAGGACTAGCGGGGTCACAGATACGCAGTATTTT. This sequence encodes CASSPRTSGVTDTQYF. Drawing the rest from reference TRBV5-4 and TRBJ2-3, the complete variable domain is ETGVTQSPTHLIKTRGQQVTLRCSSQSGHNTVSWYQQALGQGPQFIFQYYREEENGRGNFPPRFSGLQFPNYSSELNVNALELDDSALYLCASSPRTSGVTDTQYFGPGTRLTVL.